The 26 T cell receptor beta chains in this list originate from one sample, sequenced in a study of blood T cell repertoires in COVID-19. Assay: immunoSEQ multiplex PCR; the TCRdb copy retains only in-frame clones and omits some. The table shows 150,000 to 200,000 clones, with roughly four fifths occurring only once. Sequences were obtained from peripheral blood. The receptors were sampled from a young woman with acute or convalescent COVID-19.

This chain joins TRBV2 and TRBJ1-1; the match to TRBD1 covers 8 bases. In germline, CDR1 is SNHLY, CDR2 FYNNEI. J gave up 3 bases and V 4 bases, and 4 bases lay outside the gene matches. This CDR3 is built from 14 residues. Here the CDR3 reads CASSGYRGDTEAFF. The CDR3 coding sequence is TGTGCCAGCAGTGGTTACAGGGGGGACACTGAAGCTTTCTTT.

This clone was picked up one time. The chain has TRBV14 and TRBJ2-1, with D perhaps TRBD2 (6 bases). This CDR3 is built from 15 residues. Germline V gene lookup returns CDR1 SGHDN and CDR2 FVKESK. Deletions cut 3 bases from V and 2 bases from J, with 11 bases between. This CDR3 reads CASSHISGAYNEQFF. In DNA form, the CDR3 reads TGTGCCAGCAGCCATATTAGCGGTGCCTACAATGAGCAGTTCTTC.

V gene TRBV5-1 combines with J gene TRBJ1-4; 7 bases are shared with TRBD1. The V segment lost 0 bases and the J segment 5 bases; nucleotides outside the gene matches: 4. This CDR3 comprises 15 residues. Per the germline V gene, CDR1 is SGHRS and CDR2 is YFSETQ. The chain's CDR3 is CASSLGIQGNEKLFF. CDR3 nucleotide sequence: TGCGCCAGCAGCTTGGGAATACAGGGGAATGAAAAACTGTTTTTT.

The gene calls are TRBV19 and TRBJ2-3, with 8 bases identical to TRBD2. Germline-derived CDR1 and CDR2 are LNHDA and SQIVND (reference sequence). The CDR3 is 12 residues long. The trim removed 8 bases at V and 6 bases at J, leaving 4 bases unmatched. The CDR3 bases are TGTGCCAGTCGGGAGGGGTTGGATACGCAGTATTTT. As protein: CASREGLDTQYF.

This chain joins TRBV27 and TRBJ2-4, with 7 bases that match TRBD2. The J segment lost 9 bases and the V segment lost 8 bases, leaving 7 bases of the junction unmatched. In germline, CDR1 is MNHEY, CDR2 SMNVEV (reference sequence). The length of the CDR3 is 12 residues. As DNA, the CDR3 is TGTGCCAGCGGGCCGGGCGGGGGCATTCAGTACTTC. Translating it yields CASGPGGGIQYF.

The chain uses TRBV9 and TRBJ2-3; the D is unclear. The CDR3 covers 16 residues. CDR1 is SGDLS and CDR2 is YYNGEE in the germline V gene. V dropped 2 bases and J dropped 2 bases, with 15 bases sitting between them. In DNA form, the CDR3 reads TGTGCCAGCAGCGTCGGTTCAGTCAGACTCACAGATACGCAGTATTTT. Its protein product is CASSVGSVRLTDTQYF.

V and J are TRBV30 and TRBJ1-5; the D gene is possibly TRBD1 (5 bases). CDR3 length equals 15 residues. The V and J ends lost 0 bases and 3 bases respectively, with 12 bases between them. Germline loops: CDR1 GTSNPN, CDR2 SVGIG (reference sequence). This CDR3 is CAWSVWSRANQPQHF. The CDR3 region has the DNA TGTGCCTGGAGTGTTTGGAGCAGGGCCAATCAGCCCCAGCATTTT.

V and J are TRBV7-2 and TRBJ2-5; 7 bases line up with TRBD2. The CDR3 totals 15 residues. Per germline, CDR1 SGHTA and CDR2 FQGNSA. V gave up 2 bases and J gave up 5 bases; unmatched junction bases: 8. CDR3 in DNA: TGTGCCAGCAGCTTACAGGGAGGACTAGTCGAGACCCAGTACTTC. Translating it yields CASSLQGGLVETQYF.

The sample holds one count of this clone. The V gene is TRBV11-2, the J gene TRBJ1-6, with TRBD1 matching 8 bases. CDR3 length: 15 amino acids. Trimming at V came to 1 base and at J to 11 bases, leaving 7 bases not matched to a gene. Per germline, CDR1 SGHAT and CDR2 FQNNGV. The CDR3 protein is CASSLGPGQATPLHF. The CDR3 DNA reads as TGTGCCAGCAGCTTAGGCCCGGGACAGGCGACACCCCTCCACTTT.

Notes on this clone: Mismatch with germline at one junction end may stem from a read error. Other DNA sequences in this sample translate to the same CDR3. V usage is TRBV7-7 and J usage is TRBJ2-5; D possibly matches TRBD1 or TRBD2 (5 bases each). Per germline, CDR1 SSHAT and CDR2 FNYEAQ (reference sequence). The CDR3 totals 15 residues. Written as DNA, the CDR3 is TGTGCTAGCAGCTTAGCGCAGTCAGGGATAGAGACTCAGTACTTC. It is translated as CASSLAQSGIETQYF.

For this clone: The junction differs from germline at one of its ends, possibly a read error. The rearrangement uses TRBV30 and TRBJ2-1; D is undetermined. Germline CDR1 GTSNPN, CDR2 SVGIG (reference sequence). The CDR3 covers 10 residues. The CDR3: CASGSNEQFF. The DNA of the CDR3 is TGTGCCTCAGGAAGTAATGAGCAATTCTTC.

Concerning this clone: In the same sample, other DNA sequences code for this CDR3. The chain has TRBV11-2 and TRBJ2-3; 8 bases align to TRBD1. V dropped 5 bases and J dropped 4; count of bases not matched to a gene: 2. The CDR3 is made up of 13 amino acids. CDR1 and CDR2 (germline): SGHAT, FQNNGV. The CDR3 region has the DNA TGTGCCAGCAGCCGGACAGGGCCAGATACGCAGTATTTT. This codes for CASSRTGPDTQYF.

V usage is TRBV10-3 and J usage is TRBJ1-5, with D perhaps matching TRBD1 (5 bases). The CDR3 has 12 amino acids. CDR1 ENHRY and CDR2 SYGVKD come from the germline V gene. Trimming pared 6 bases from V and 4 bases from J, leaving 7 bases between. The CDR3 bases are TGTGCCATCAGCACAGGTAATCAGCCCCAGCATTTT. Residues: CAISTGNQPQHF.

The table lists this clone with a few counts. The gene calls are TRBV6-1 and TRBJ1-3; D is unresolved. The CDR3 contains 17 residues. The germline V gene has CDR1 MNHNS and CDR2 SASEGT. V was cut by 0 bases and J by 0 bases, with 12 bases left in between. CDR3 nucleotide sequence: TGTGCCAGCAGTGAAGCGATAGGCGGTAGCTCTGGAAACACCATATATTTT. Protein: CASSEAIGGSSGNTIYF.

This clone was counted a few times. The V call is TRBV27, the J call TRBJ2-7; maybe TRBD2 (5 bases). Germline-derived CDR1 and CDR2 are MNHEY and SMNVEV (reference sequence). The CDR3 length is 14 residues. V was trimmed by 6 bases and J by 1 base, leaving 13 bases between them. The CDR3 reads CASRRPGVSYEQYF. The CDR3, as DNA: TGTGCCAGCAGGAGACCCGGGGTTTCCTACGAGCAGTACTTC.

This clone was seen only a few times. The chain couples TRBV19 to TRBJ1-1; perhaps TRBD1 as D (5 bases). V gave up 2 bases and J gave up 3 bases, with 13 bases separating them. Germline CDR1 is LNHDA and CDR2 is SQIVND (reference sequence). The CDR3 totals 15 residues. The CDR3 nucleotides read TGTGCCAGTAGTATATCAATGGGGGGGGACACTGAAGCTTTCTTT. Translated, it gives CASSISMGGDTEAFF. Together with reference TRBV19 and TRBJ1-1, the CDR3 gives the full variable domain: DGGITQSPKYLFRKEGQNVTLSCEQNLNHDAMYWYRQDPGQGLRLIYYSQIVNDFQKGDIAEGYSVSREKKESFPLTVTSAQKNPTAFYLCASSISMGGDTEAFFGQGTRLTVV.

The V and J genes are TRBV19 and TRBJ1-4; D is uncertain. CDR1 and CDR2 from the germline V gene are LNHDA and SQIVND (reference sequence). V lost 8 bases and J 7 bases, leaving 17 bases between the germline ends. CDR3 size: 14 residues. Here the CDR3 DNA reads TGTGCCAGTCTCAGCCGCGGTCAGAGTGAAAAACTGTTTTTT. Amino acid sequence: CASLSRGQSEKLFF.

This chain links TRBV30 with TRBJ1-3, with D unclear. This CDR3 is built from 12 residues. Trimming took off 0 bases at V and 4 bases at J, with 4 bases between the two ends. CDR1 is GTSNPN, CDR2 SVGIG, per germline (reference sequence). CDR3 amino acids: CAWSVSGNTIYF. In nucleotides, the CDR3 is TGTGCCTGGAGTGTCTCCGGAAACACCATATATTTT.

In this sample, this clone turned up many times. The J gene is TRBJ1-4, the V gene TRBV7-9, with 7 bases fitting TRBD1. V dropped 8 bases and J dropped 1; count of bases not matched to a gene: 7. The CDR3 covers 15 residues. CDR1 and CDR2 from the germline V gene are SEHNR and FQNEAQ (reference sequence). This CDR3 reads CASSTGLRTNEKLFF. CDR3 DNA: TGTGCCAGCTCGACAGGGTTGAGAACTAATGAAAAACTGTTTTTT.

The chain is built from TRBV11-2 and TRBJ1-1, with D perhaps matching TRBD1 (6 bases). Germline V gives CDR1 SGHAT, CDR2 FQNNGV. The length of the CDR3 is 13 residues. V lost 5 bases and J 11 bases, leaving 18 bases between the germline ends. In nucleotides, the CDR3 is TGTGCCAGCAGCCCTATACAGGGTCTCTATGCTTTCTTT. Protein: CASSPIQGLYAFF.

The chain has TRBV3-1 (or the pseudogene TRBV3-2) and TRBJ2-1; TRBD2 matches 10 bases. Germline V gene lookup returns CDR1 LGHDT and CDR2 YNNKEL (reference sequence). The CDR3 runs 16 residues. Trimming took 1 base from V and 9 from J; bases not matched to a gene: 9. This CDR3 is CASSQGGTSVVGEQFF. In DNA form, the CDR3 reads TGTGCCAGCAGCCAAGGCGGGACTAGCGTCGTAGGTGAGCAGTTCTTC.

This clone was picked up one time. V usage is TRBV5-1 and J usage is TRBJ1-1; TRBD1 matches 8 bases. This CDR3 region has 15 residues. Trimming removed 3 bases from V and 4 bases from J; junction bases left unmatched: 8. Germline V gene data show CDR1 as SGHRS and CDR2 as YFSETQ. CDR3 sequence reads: CASSYDRGDTTEAFF. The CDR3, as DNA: TGCGCCAGCAGCTACGACAGGGGAGATACCACTGAAGCTTTCTTT.

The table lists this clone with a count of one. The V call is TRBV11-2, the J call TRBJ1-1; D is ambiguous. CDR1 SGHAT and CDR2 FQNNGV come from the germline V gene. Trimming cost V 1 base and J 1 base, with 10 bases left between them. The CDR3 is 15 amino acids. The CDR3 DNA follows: TGTGCCAGCAGCTTAGTTGCGCTTAGGAACACTGAAGCTTTCTTT. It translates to CASSLVALRNTEAFF.

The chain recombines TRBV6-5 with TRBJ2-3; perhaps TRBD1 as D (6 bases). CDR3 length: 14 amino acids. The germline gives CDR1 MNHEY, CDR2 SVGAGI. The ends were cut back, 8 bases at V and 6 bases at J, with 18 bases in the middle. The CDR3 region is CASLGLRGVDTQYF. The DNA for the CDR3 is TGTGCCAGCCTTGGCCTCAGGGGTGTGGATACGCAGTATTTT.

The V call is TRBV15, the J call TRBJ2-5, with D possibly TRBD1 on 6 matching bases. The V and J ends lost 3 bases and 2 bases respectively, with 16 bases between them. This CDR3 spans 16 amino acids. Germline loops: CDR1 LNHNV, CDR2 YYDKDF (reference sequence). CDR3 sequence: CATSSGTGMGQETQYF. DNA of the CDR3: TGTGCCACCAGCAGCGGCACAGGGATGGGGCAAGAGACCCAGTACTTC.

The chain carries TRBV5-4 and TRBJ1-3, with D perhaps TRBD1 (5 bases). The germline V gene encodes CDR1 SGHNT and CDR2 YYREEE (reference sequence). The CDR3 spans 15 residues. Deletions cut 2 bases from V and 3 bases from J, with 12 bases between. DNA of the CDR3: TGTGCCAGCAGCTTTACAGGCCGACTTGGAAACACCATATATTTT. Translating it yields CASSFTGRLGNTIYF.